Each of the 29 T cell receptor beta chains below was sequenced from the same sample in a study of identical twins. MiXCR was run by TCRdb on the 5' RACE reads, yielding one entry per CDR3 protein. The table records about 240,000 distinct CDR3 sequences, over 9.5% of them present only once. What was sequenced was memory T cells sorted from blood. These TCRs come from a man aged 45-65 years in good health.

This clonotype was seen more than once but under ten times. The chain links TRBV9 to TRBJ1-4; 7 bases line up with TRBD1. V shed 1 base, J shed 8 bases, and the junction held 11 bases outside the gene matches. Per the germline V gene, CDR1 is SGDLS and CDR2 is YYNGEE. This CDR3 comprises 16 residues. The CDR3 sequence: CASSVKGGRAGEKLFF. CDR3 in DNA: TGTGCCAGCAGCGTAAAAGGGGGCAGGGCTGGCGAAAAACTGTTTTTT.

A remark on this clonotype: This may be a read error, as it is one base from a much larger clone. The J gene is TRBJ2-1, the V gene TRBV27, with 8 bases that match TRBD2. The germline V gene encodes CDR1 MNHEY and CDR2 SMNVEV (reference sequence). CDR3 length equals 15 residues. Losses at the gene ends were 2 bases for V and 2 bases for J; bases not matched to a gene: 2. The CDR3 sequence is CASSLEREPYNEQFF. In DNA, the CDR3 is TGTGCCAGCAGTTTAGAGCGGGAGCCCTACAATGAGCAGTTCTTC.

This clonotype has only a few counts. The chain recombines TRBV15 with TRBJ2-5; 12 nucleotides agree with TRBD2. J lost 2 bases, V lost 4 bases, and 29 bases had no gene match. There are 24 residues in the CDR3. Germline loops: CDR1 LNHNV, CDR2 YYDKDF (reference sequence). As DNA, the CDR3 is TGTGCCACCAGCACCGGGACAGCTTGGACTAGCGGGACGATCCCCTTGGCCACTCAAGAGACCCAGTACTTC. Its protein product is CATSTGTAWTSGTIPLATQETQYF.

The chain uses TRBV5-1 and TRBJ2-7, with 11 nucleotides matching TRBD1. The CDR3 loop spans 14 amino acids. Per the germline V gene, CDR1 is SGHRS and CDR2 is YFSETQ. V lost 3 bases to trimming and J lost 3 bases; unmatched junction nucleotides: 2. The CDR3 nucleotides read TGCGCCAGCAGCTGGGGGACAGGGGGCTACGAGCAGTACTTC. Protein sequence: CASSWGTGGYEQYF.

This clonotype was seen only a few times. The V and J genes are TRBV7-9 and TRBJ2-7; D is possibly TRBD1 (6 bases). V lost 7 bases and J 3 bases, leaving 19 bases between the germline ends. The CDR3 spans 15 residues. Germline loops: CDR1 SEHNR, CDR2 FQNEAQ (reference sequence). The chain's CDR3 is CASTEDRRGNYEQYF. The CDR3 coding sequence is TGTGCCAGCACCGAAGACAGGAGAGGCAACTACGAGCAGTACTTC.

The rearrangement uses TRBV7-2 and TRBJ2-7, with 7 bases matching TRBD1. The CDR3 runs to 14 residues. CDR1 is SGHTA and CDR2 is FQGNSA in the germline V gene. Trimming removed 5 bases from V and 3 bases from J; junction bases left unmatched: 7. The CDR3 DNA sequence: TGTGCCAGCAGCCTACAGGGGTCCTACTACGAGCAGTACTTC. Translating gives CASSLQGSYYEQYF.

This clonotype was observed at least ten times. CDR3 region: CASSLLGGAGNEQFF. In DNA form, the CDR3 reads TGTGCCAGCAGCCTTCTGGGGGGGGCTGGAAATGAGCAGTTCTTC. This chain links TRBV7-9 with TRBJ2-1; perhaps TRBD2 as D (7 bases). Germline-derived CDR1 and CDR2 are SEHNR and FQNEAQ (reference sequence). With 5 bases removed from V and 7 bases from J, the gap between germline ends came to 18 bases. The CDR3 is made up of 15 amino acids. Supplemented by reference TRBV7-9 and TRBJ2-1, the full variable domain reads DTGVSQNPRHKITKRGQNVTFRCDPISEHNRLYWYRQTLGQGPEFLTYFQNEAQLEKSRLLSDRFSAERPKGSFSTLEIQRTEQGDSAMYLCASSLLGGAGNEQFFGPGTRLTVL.

This clonotype was seen many times. This rearrangement joins TRBV15 to TRBJ2-1; D not certain. The germline V gene has CDR1 LNHNV and CDR2 YYDKDF (reference sequence). The CDR3 has 15 amino acids. V gave up 0 bases and J gave up 8 bases, with 14 bases separating them. CDR3 bases: TGTGCCACCAGCAGAGATCCCCGGGTTGGCGATGAGCAGTTCTTC. It yields the protein CATSRDPRVGDEQFF.

The rearrangement joins TRBV4-1 to TRBJ1-2, with 7 bases identical to TRBD1. CDR3 length: 15 residues. CDR1 MGHRA and CDR2 YSYEKL come from the germline V gene. The trim removed 1 base at V and 8 bases at J, leaving 10 bases unmatched. The CDR3, as DNA: TGCGCCAGCAGCCAAGTCACAGGGGATTTGCGGGGCTACACCTTC. This gives the protein CASSQVTGDLRGYTF.

This clonotype was detected ten times or more. The V call is TRBV4-1, the J call TRBJ1-1; D uncertain. Germline-derived CDR1 and CDR2 are MGHRA and YSYEKL. V was pared by 0 bases and J by 4 bases, with 6 bases between. This CDR3 comprises 13 residues. The CDR3 nucleotides are TGCGCCAGCAGCCAAGATCCCGGCACTGAAGCTTTCTTT. Translated, it gives CASSQDPGTEAFF.

The CDR3 region is CAISYRGPESPLHF. Written as DNA, the CDR3 is TGTGCCATCAGTTACAGGGGACCCGAGTCACCCCTCCACTTT. The chain joins TRBV10-3 to TRBJ1-6; 7 nucleotides agree with TRBD1. The V segment lost 5 bases and the J segment 10 bases; nucleotides outside the gene matches: 8. In germline, CDR1 is ENHRY, CDR2 SYGVKD. The CDR3 length is 14 residues.

This clonotype was seen a handful of times. The chain is built from TRBV10-3 and TRBJ2-7; no firm D call. V lost 0 bases, J lost 2 bases, and 11 bases lay in between. The CDR3 loop spans 15 amino acids. From germline, CDR1 is ENHRY and CDR2 SYGVKD. Written as DNA, the CDR3 is TGTGCCATCAGTGAGTCACGCAGCGCAACCTACGAGCAGTACTTC. Protein: CAISESRSATYEQYF.

A few counts support this clonotype. This sequence joins TRBV18 and TRBJ2-5; D unresolved. The CDR3 spans 12 residues. Per the germline V gene, CDR1 is KGHSH and CDR2 is LQKENI. V was clipped by 5 bases and J by 0 bases, with 4 bases between them. CDR3 residues: CASSGNQETQYF. For the CDR3, the DNA is TGTGCCAGCTCAGGAAACCAAGAGACCCAGTACTTC.

The V gene is TRBV7-2, the J gene TRBJ2-2; no clear D gene. There are 14 residues in the CDR3. V lost 2 bases and J 7 bases, leaving 11 bases between the germline ends. Germline-derived CDR1 and CDR2 are SGHTA and FQGNSA. The DNA for the CDR3 is TGTGCCAGCAGCTTATACAATACCGTCGGGGAGCTGTTTTTT. This gives the protein CASSLYNTVGELFF.

V and J are TRBV29-1 and TRBJ2-2, with 10 positions matching TRBD2. Losses at the gene ends were 6 bases for V and 2 bases for J; bases not matched to a gene: 6. From germline, CDR1 is SQVTM and CDR2 ANQGSEA. This CDR3 contains 15 residues. The chain's CDR3 is CSVGAGGANTGELFF. The CDR3, as DNA: TGCAGCGTAGGAGCGGGAGGGGCAAACACCGGGGAGCTGTTTTTT.

This clonotype occurred many times. The genes are TRBV29-1 and TRBJ2-1; D may match TRBD1 or TRBD2 (5 bases each). This CDR3 comprises 15 residues. Germline CDR1 and CDR2: SQVTM and ANQGSEA. V dropped 1 base and J dropped 5 bases, with 15 bases sitting between them. CDR3: CSVEVSGTSHNEQFF. The CDR3 DNA is TGCAGCGTTGAAGTCTCCGGGACGTCGCACAATGAGCAGTTCTTC.

There are many counts of this clonotype. The chain employs TRBV5-1 and TRBJ2-3; the match to TRBD2 covers 7 bases. Germline trimming cut 3 bases from V and 0 bases from J; bases unmatched to any gene: 4. The CDR3 consists of 15 residues. In germline, CDR1 is SGHRS, CDR2 YFSETQ. DNA of the CDR3: TGCGCCAGCAGCTGGAGCGGGGCTAGCACAGATACGCAGTATTTT. Its protein product is CASSWSGASTDTQYF.

This clonotype was counted ten times or more. The genes are TRBV19 and TRBJ1-5, with 7 bases identical to TRBD1. With 4 bases clipped from V and 3 bases from J, the junction kept 18 bases outside the gene matches. CDR3 length: 19 residues. From germline, CDR1 is LNHDA and CDR2 SQIVND (reference sequence). The DNA for the CDR3 is TGTGCCAGTAGTAAAGGGCTGTTCCGGGACAGAGAGTTCAATCAGCCCCAGCATTTT. This gives the protein CASSKGLFRDREFNQPQHF.

Remarks on this clonotype: This could be a read error, since a much larger clone is one nucleotide away. The CDR3 DNA sequence: TGTGCCAGCAGGCCCTCGGGCGGGGAGCTGTTTTTT. Its protein is CASRPSGGELFF. The rearrangement links TRBV28 to TRBJ2-2; D is unresolved. The CDR3 consists of 12 residues. Germline V gives CDR1 MDHEN, CDR2 SYDVKM. Trimming left V 6 bases short and J 7 bases short, with 9 bases between.

Many counts were recorded for this clonotype. The rearrangement links TRBV4-2 to TRBJ1-3, with TRBD1 matching over 7 bases. Germline CDR1 and CDR2: LGHNA and YNFKEQ. This CDR3 region has 15 residues. The junction had 8 bases not matched to a gene; V was cut back by 7 bases and J by 2 bases. The CDR3 nucleotides are TGTGCCAGCATGAAAGGGGGCGCGACTGGAAACACCATATATTTT. Amino acids: CASMKGGATGNTIYF.

This clonotype was detected many times. The chain couples TRBV29-1 to TRBJ1-6, with a tentative D call TRBD1 (5 bases). V shed 4 bases and J shed 9 bases, with 16 bases lying between them. The CDR3 extends over 14 amino acids. Germline values: CDR1 SQVTM, CDR2 ANQGSEA. CDR3 residues: CSVGEGGTSSPLHF. The CDR3 DNA is TGCAGCGTTGGGGAAGGAGGGACGAGTTCACCCCTCCACTTT.

The chain employs TRBV5-1 and TRBJ2-3; a possible D gene is TRBD1 (5 bases). With 5 bases removed from V and 1 base from J, the gap between germline ends came to 14 bases. This CDR3 contains 15 residues. Germline loops: CDR1 SGHRS, CDR2 YFSETQ. The CDR3 DNA reads TGCGCCAGCAGGGAAGGGGTTGGCGGCACAGATACGCAGTATTTT. Amino acid sequence: CASREGVGGTDTQYF.

This clonotype was detected many times. V gene TRBV28 combines with J gene TRBJ1-3, with D possibly TRBD1 on 5 matching bases. Trimming took 3 bases from V and 3 from J, leaving 9 bases between them. The germline gives CDR1 MDHEN, CDR2 SYDVKM. The CDR3 runs to 14 residues. CDR3 in amino acids: CASSFRGGGNTIYF. Here the CDR3 DNA reads TGTGCCAGCAGTTTCCGGGGGGGTGGAAACACCATATATTTT.

This clonotype was counted a few times. V and J are TRBV5-1 and TRBJ2-7, with 13 bases identical to TRBD2. J was trimmed by 6 bases and V by 3 bases; bases with no gene match: 6. The germline V gene has CDR1 SGHRS and CDR2 YFSETQ. This CDR3 has 15 amino acids. CDR3 coding DNA: TGCGCCAGCAGCTATGGGACTAGCGGGGTGGGCGAGCAGTACTTC. This sequence encodes CASSYGTSGVGEQYF.

In its sample, this clonotype was seen many times. This CDR3 is CATSRDKGSYNEQFF. The CDR3 region has the DNA TGTGCCACCAGCAGAGATAAGGGATCCTACAATGAGCAGTTCTTC. The V gene is TRBV15, the J gene TRBJ2-1; no firm D call. Trimming cost V 0 bases and J 1 base, with 7 bases left between them. The CDR3 covers 15 residues. CDR1 is LNHNV, CDR2 YYDKDF, per germline (reference sequence).

V usage is TRBV20-1 and J usage is TRBJ2-2, with D perhaps assigned TRBD1 or TRBD2 (5 bases each). The CDR3 totals 14 residues. Trimming removed 3 bases from V and 6 bases from J, with 14 bases in between. Germline V gene data show CDR1 as DFQATT and CDR2 as SNEGSKA (reference sequence). The chain's CDR3 is CSASPGPSAGELFF. The CDR3 nucleotides read TGCAGTGCTAGTCCGGGACCCTCGGCCGGGGAGCTGTTTTTT.

The rearrangement links TRBV28 to TRBJ1-1, with D possibly matching TRBD1 (6 bases). Between the trimmed V and J ends, which lost 4 bases and 10 bases, there was a span of 13 bases. There are 12 residues in the CDR3. Germline V lookup: CDR1 MDHEN, CDR2 SYDVKM. The CDR3 sequence is CASSSGPRGAFF. The CDR3 region has the DNA TGTGCCAGCAGTTCCGGCCCCAGGGGAGCTTTCTTT.

This clonotype has at least ten counts. The rearrangement uses TRBV6-5 and TRBJ1-3; maybe TRBD1 (6 bases). The V and J ends lost 0 bases and 3 bases respectively, with 18 bases between them. CDR1 is MNHEY and CDR2 is SVGAGI in the germline V gene. The CDR3 consists of 18 residues. CDR3 residues: CASSYSPVGGAGGNTIYF. The DNA of the CDR3 is TGTGCCAGCAGTTACTCTCCGGTCGGGGGGGCTGGTGGAAACACCATATATTTT.

This clonotype was seen more than once but under ten times. J is TRBJ1-1 and V is TRBV7-9; D may be TRBD1 (5 bases). This CDR3 is 14 amino acids long. The V gene's germline CDR1 is SEHNR and CDR2 FQNEAQ (reference sequence). With 5 bases removed from V and 5 bases from J, the gap between germline ends came to 15 bases. CDR3 protein: CASSPRDGRTEAFF. DNA of the CDR3: TGTGCCAGCAGCCCCCGGGACGGACGGACTGAAGCTTTCTTT.